This passage covers 11 T cell receptor beta chains from one sample sequenced in a study of beta chain features in type 1 diabetes. Overall study results and limits: Type 1 diabetes patients had moderately but significantly shorter TCRB CDR3s in all four CD4+ subsets.

No antigen has been assigned to these receptors. The whole isolated RNA underwent reverse transcription, so sequencing captured expressed TCRB transcripts. Generated by immunoSEQ multiplex PCR, the TCRdb table keeps only in-frame clones and is missing some. This table has over 600,000 clones, around an eighth appearing once. Sequenced: naive CD4+ T cells from blood. Receptors originate from a man aged 25-40 years with type 1 diabetes.

The J gene is TRBJ2-5, the V gene TRBV7-9; TRBD1 matches 9 bases. The CDR3 contains 14 residues. Trimming at V came to 5 bases and at J to 5 bases, leaving 6 bases not matched to a gene. Germline V CDR1 and CDR2: SEHNR, FQNEAQ (reference sequence). The CDR3 spells CASSHGTGPETQYF. The DNA for the CDR3 is TGTGCCAGCAGCCACGGGACAGGGCCCGAGACCCAGTACTTC.

The genes are TRBV11-2 and TRBJ1-3; TRBD1 is a possible D gene (5 bases). The CDR3 consists of 13 residues. V was shortened by 3 bases and J by 11 bases, with 14 bases between the two germline ends. CDR1 SGHAT and CDR2 FQNNGV come from the germline V gene. CDR3 in amino acids: CASSLGLIQSIYF. As DNA, the CDR3 is TGTGCCAGCAGCTTGGGACTTATCCAGTCCATATATTTT.

The chain couples TRBV27 to TRBJ1-5; a weak D match, TRBD1 (5 bases). CDR1 and CDR2 (germline): MNHEY, SMNVEV (reference sequence). The CDR3 runs to 13 residues. With 8 bases removed from V and 7 bases from J, the gap between germline ends came to 15 bases. The CDR3 region has the DNA TGTGCCAGCCGCGGGGGGAGCTGGCAGCCCCAGCATTTT. Translating gives CASRGGSWQPQHF.

CDR3 sequence (DNA): TGCGCCAGCGGGTTGCGGAACTCTGGGGCCAACGTCCTGACTTTC. It codes for CASGLRNSGANVLTF. The chain links TRBV5-1 to TRBJ2-6, with D unresolved. The V gene's germline CDR1 is SGHRS and CDR2 YFSETQ. V lost 7 bases and J lost 0, with 11 bases in between. The CDR3 consists of 15 residues.

V is TRBV19 and J is TRBJ2-7; 7 nucleotides line up with TRBD1. V was pared by 5 bases and J by 8 bases, with 12 bases of the junction left unmatched. Per the germline V gene, CDR1 is LNHDA and CDR2 is SQIVND (reference sequence). This CDR3 region has 14 residues. CDR3 residues: CASSLSGTDGKQYF. The CDR3 nucleotides are TGTGCCAGTAGTCTCTCGGGGACAGACGGGAAGCAGTACTTC.

This clone has more than one count but fewer than ten. The V gene is TRBV29-1, the J gene TRBJ2-2, with D perhaps TRBD1 (6 bases). Trimming left V 7 bases short and J 1 base short, with 13 bases between. CDR1 is SQVTM, CDR2 ANQGSEA, per germline. The CDR3 has 14 residues. CDR3 sequence: CSAFRDKNTGELFF. In DNA, the CDR3 is TGCAGCGCTTTTCGGGACAAGAACACCGGGGAGCTGTTTTTT.

This clone has only a few counts. The chain has TRBV18 and TRBJ2-4; a possible D gene is TRBD2 (5 bases). The V gene lost 3 bases and the J gene lost 6 bases, with 15 bases spanning the gap. CDR1 and CDR2 from the germline V gene are KGHSH and LQKENI. The CDR3 runs 15 residues. CDR3 bases: TGTGCCAGCTCACCTGCGGGTGGCTTGGGAAACATTCAGTACTTC. Translated, it gives CASSPAGGLGNIQYF.

The chain recombines TRBV7-9 with TRBJ1-4, with D perhaps matching TRBD1 (6 bases). Between the trimmed V and J ends, which lost 4 bases and 3 bases, there was a span of 12 bases. There are 15 residues in the CDR3. Germline V gene sequence: CDR1 SEHNR, CDR2 FQNEAQ (reference sequence). As DNA, the CDR3 is TGTGCCAGCAGCTCGGACAGCGCGGCTAATGAAAAACTGTTTTTT. Amino acid sequence: CASSSDSAANEKLFF.

This clone was detected a few times. The chain has TRBV7-9 and TRBJ2-2; D is perhaps TRBD1 (6 bases). Trimming shortened V by 1 base and J by 2 bases, and 11 bases separated the two germline ends. CDR1 is SEHNR, CDR2 FQNEAQ, per germline (reference sequence). The CDR3 loop spans 16 amino acids. DNA of the CDR3: TGTGCCAGCAGCTTAGGACAGGAGAGTAACACCGGGGAGCTGTTTTTT. This gives the protein CASSLGQESNTGELFF.

In this sample, this clone turned up a few times. This chain uses TRBV7-8 with TRBJ1-2; unclear D gene. CDR1 is SGHVS, CDR2 FQNEAQ, per germline. This CDR3 has 12 residues. Deletions cut 5 bases from V and 0 bases from J, with 4 bases between. CDR3 sequence: CASSGSNYGYTF. CDR3 DNA: TGTGCCAGCAGCGGATCTAACTATGGCTACACCTTC.

This clone was picked up a small number of times. This sequence joins TRBV28 and TRBJ1-2; maybe TRBD1 (5 bases). The germline V gene encodes CDR1 MDHEN and CDR2 SYDVKM. V dropped 3 bases and J dropped 6 bases, with 8 bases sitting between them. This CDR3 spans 12 amino acids. CDR3 bases: TGTGCCAGCAGTTTCCAACAGGATGGCTACACCTTC. It codes for CASSFQQDGYTF.